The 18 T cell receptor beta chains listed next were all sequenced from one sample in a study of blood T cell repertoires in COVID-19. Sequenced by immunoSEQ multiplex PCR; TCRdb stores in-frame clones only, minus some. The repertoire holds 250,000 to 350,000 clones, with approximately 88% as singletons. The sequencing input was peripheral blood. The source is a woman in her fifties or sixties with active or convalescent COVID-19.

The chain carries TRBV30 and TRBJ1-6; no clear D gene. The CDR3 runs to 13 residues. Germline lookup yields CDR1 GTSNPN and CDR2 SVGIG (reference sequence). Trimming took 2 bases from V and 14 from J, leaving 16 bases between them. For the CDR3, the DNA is TGTGCCTGGAGTAGGCTTGAATCGAGGTCCCTCCACTTT. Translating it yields CAWSRLESRSLHF.

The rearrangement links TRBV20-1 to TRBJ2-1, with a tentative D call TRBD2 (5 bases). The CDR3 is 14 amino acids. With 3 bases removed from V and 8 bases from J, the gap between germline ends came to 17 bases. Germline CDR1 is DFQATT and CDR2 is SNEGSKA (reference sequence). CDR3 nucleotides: TGCAGTGCTAGTTCCCGGGAAGGTGGTGATGAGCAGTTCTTC. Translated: CSASSREGGDEQFF.

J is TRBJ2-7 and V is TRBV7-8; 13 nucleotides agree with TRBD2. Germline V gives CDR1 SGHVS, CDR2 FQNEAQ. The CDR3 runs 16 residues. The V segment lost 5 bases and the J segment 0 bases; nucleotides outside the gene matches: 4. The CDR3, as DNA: TGTGCCAGCAGCCTCGGGACTAGCGGGGCCTCCTACGAGCAGTACTTC. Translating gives CASSLGTSGASYEQYF. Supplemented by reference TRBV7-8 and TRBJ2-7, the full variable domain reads GAGVSQSPRYKVAKRGQDVALRCDPISGHVSLFWYQQALGQGPEFLTYFQNEAQLDKSGLPSDRFFAERPEGSVSTLKIQRTQQEDSAVYLCASSLGTSGASYEQYFGPGTRLTVT.

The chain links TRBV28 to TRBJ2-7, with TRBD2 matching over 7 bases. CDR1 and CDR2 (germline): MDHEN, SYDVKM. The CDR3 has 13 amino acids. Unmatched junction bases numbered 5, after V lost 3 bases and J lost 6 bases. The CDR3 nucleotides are TGTGCCAGCAGTTTCGGTGGCGGGAGCGAGCAGTACTTC. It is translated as CASSFGGGSEQYF.

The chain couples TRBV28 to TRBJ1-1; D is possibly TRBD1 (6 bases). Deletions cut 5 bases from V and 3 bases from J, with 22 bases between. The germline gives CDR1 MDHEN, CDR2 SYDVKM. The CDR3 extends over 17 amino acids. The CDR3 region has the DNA TGTGCCAGCAGTCCCCTTACAGGGTTCAGGGGTGACACTGAAGCTTTCTTT. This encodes CASSPLTGFRGDTEAFF.

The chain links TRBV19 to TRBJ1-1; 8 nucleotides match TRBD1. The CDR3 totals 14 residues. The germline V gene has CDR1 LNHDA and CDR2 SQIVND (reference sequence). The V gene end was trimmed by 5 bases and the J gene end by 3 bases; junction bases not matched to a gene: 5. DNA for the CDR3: TGTGCCAGTAGTTTTCGGACAGGGTACACTGAAGCTTTCTTT. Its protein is CASSFRTGYTEAFF.

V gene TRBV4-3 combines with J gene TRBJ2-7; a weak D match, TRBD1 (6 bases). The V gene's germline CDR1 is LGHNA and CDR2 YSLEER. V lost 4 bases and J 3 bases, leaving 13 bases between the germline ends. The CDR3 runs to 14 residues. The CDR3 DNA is TGCGCCAGCAGCCCGAGCACAGGGTACTACGAGCAGTACTTC. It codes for CASSPSTGYYEQYF.

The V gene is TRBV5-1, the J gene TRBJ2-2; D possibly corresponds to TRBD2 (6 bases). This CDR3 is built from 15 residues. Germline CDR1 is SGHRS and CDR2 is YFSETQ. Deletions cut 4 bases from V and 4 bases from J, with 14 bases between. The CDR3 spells CASSRGDRTTGELFF. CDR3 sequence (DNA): TGCGCCAGCAGCCGCGGGGACCGAACCACCGGGGAGCTGTTTTTT. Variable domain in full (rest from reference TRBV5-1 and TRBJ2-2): KAGVTQTPRYLIKTRGQQVTLSCSPISGHRSVSWYQQTPGQGLQFLFEYFSETQRNKGNFPGRFSGRQFSNSRSEMNVSTLELGDSALYLCASSRGDRTTGELFFGEGSRLTVL.

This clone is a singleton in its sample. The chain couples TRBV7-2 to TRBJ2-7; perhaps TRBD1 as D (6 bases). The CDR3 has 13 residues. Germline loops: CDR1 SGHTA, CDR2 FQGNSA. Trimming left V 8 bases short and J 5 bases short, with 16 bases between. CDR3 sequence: CASANRVEHEQYF. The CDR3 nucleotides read TGTGCCAGCGCCAACAGGGTGGAACACGAGCAGTACTTC.

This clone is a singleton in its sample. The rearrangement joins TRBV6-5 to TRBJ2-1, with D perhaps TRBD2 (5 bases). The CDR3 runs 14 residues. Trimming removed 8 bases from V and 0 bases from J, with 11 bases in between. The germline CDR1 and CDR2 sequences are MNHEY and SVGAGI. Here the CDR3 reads CASRDPSSYNEQFF. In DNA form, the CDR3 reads TGTGCCAGCCGGGATCCGAGCTCCTACAATGAGCAGTTCTTC.

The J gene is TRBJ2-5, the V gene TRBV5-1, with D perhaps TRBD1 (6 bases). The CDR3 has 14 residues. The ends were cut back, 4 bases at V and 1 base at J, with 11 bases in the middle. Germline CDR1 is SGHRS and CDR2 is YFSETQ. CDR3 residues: CASSLQGFQETQYF. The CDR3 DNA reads TGCGCCAGCAGCCTACAGGGTTTCCAAGAGACCCAGTACTTC.

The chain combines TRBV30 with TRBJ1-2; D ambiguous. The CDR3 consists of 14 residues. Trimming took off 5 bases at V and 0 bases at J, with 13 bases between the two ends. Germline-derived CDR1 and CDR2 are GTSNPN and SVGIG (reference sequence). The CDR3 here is CAWAGFFPNYGYTF. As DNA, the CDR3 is TGTGCCTGGGCGGGGTTCTTTCCTAACTATGGCTACACCTTC.

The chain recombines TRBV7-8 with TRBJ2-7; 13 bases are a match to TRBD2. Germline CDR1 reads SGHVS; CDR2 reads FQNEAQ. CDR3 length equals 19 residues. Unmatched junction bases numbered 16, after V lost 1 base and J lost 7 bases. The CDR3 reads CASSLGQVGLAGVEWEQYF. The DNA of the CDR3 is TGTGCCAGCAGCTTAGGACAGGTCGGACTAGCGGGAGTAGAGTGGGAGCAGTACTTC.

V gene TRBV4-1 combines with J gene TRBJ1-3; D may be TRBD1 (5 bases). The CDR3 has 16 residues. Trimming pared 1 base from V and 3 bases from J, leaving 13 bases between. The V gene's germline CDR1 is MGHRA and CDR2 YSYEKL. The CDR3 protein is CASSQAGTGYGNTIYF. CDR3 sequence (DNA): TGCGCCAGCAGCCAAGCCGGGACTGGTTATGGAAACACCATATATTTT.

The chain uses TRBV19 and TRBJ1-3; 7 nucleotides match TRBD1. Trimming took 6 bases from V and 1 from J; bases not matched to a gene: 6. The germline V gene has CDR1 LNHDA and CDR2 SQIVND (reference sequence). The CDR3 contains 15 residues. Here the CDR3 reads CASSTQGLSGNTIYF. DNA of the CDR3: TGTGCCAGTAGCACACAGGGGTTATCTGGAAACACCATATATTTT.

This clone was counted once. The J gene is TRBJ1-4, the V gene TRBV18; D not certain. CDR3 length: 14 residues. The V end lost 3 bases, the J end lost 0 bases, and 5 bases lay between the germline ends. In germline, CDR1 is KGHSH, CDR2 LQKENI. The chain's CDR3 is CASSPRATNEKLFF. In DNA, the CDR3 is TGTGCCAGCTCACCCCGGGCAACTAATGAAAAACTGTTTTTT.

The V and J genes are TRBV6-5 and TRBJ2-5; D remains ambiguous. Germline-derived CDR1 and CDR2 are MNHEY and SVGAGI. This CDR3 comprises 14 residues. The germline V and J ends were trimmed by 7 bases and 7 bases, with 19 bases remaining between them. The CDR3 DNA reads TGTGCCAGCACCGGAAGTCAGGATAGATGGACCCAGTACTTC. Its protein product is CASTGSQDRWTQYF.

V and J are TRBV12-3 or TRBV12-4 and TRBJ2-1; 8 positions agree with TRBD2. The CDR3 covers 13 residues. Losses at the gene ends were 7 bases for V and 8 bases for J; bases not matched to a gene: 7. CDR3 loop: CASIREGNYEQFF. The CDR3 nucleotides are TGTGCCAGCATCCGGGAGGGTAACTATGAGCAGTTCTTC.